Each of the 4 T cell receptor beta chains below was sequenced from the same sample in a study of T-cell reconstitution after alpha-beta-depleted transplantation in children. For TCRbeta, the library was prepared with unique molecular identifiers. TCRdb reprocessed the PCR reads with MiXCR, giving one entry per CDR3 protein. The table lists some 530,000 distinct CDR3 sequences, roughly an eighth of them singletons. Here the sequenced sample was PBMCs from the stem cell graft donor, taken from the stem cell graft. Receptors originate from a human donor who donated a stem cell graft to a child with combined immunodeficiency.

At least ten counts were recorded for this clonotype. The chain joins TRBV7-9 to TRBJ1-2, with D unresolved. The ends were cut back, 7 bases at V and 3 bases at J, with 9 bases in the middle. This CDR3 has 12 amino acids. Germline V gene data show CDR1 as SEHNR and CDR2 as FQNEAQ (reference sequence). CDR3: CASTKDYYGYTF. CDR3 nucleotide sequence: TGTGCCAGCACCAAGGATTACTATGGCTACACCTTC.

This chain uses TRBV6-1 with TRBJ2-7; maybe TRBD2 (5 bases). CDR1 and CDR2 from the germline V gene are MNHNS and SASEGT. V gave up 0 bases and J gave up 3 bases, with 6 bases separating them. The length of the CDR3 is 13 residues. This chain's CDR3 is CASSEAGVYEQYF. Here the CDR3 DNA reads TGTGCCAGCAGTGAAGCCGGGGTCTACGAGCAGTACTTC.

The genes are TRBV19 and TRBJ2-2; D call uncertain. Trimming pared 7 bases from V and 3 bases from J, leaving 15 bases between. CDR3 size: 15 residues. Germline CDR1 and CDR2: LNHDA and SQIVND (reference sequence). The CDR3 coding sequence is TGTGCCAGTACTCCGGGCGAGATACACACCGGGGAGCTGTTTTTT. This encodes CASTPGEIHTGELFF.

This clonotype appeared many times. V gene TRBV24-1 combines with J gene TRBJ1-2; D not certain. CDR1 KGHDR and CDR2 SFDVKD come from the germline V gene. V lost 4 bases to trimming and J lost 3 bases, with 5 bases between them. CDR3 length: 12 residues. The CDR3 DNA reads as TGTGCCACCAGTGAGGGAGACTATGGCTACACCTTC. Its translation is CATSEGDYGYTF.